Presented here are 10 T cell receptor beta chains from one specimen sequenced in a study of blood T cell repertoires in COVID-19. Using immunoSEQ multiplex PCR, the repertoire was profiled, and TCRdb retains in-frame clones only, with some absent. In the table there are hundreds of thousands of clones, 85% to 90% of which are singletons. The sample was PBMCs or T cells enriched from blood (not recorded which). These receptors were taken from a man aged 25 to 40 who had recovered from COVID-19.

The chain couples TRBV7-3 to TRBJ2-1; 9 bases align to TRBD2. This CDR3 comprises 15 residues. Germline CDR1 is SGHTA and CDR2 is FQGTGA. The V and J ends lost 2 bases and 9 bases, in that order; junction bases with no gene match: 8. The CDR3 region is CASSLFPGLASEQFF. The CDR3 DNA sequence: TGTGCCAGCAGCTTATTCCCGGGACTAGCTTCTGAGCAGTTCTTC.

The table lists this clone with a count of one. J is TRBJ1-1 and V is TRBV15, with D perhaps TRBD1 (5 bases). Germline lookup yields CDR1 LNHNV and CDR2 YYDKDF (reference sequence). The CDR3 length is 13 residues. Deletions cut 0 bases from V and 5 bases from J, with 7 bases between. The CDR3 protein is CATSRDRQTEAFF. For the CDR3, the DNA is TGTGCCACCAGCAGAGATCGACAGACTGAAGCTTTCTTT.

The CDR3 DNA is TGTGCCAGCAGCTCCGGGACAGGGCCCTCCTACGAGCAGTACTTC. It encodes CASSSGTGPSYEQYF. This sequence joins TRBV7-2 and TRBJ2-7; 9 bases fit TRBD1. This CDR3 contains 15 residues. V gave up 4 bases and J gave up 0 bases; unmatched junction bases: 4. From germline, CDR1 is SGHTA and CDR2 FQGNSA.

V is TRBV18 and J is TRBJ1-6, with TRBD1 as a possible D gene (6 bases). Germline V CDR1 and CDR2: KGHSH, LQKENI. This CDR3 has 14 residues. V lost 2 bases and J 10 bases, leaving 12 bases between the germline ends. CDR3 nucleotide sequence: TGTGCCAGCTCACCAGACACAGGGCGATCACCCCTCCACTTT. It translates to CASSPDTGRSPLHF.

Turning to this clone: Distinct nucleotide sequences in the sample also encode this CDR3. The chain joins TRBV9 to TRBJ2-1; 9 bases align to TRBD2. With V trimmed by 2 bases and J by 7 bases, 7 bases remained unmatched. CDR3 length: 15 amino acids. In germline, CDR1 is SGDLS, CDR2 YYNGEE. In DNA, the CDR3 is TGTGCCAGCAGCGTCTTAGCGGGAGTTGCAAATGAGCAGTTCTTC. Encoded protein: CASSVLAGVANEQFF.

The chain is built from TRBV6-4 and TRBJ1-1; D perhaps matches TRBD1 (5 bases). The CDR3 is 13 amino acids. Germline V gene lookup returns CDR1 MRHNA and CDR2 SNTAGT. Trimming left V 9 bases short and J 3 bases short, with 14 bases between. For the CDR3, the DNA is TGTGCCAGTAAAACGACAGTGGACACTGAAGCTTTCTTT. Protein: CASKTTVDTEAFF.

Only one count was recorded for this clone. The gene calls are TRBV27 and TRBJ1-4; 7 nucleotides agree with TRBD1. J was trimmed by 11 bases and V by 4 bases; bases with no gene match: 10. Germline V gene sequence: CDR1 MNHEY, CDR2 SMNVEV (reference sequence). The CDR3 sequence is 14 residues long. This CDR3 is CASSSHDRADKLFF. Here the CDR3 DNA reads TGTGCCAGCAGTTCCCATGACAGGGCTGACAAACTGTTTTTT.

The rearrangement uses TRBV6-6 and TRBJ2-7; TRBD1 aligns across 8 bases. V lost 6 bases and J lost 5; bases outside the gene matches: 6. The CDR3 sequence is 13 residues long. Per the germline V gene, CDR1 is MNHNY and CDR2 is SVGAGI (reference sequence). Written as DNA, the CDR3 is TGTGCCAGCAGGACGGACAGGGTGGACGAGCAGTACTTC. Amino acids: CASRTDRVDEQYF.

The chain couples TRBV27 to TRBJ2-7; TRBD1 agrees at 9 bases. Per germline, CDR1 MNHEY and CDR2 SMNVEV (reference sequence). CDR3 length: 16 amino acids. J gave up 6 bases and V 4 bases, and 13 bases lay outside the gene matches. CDR3 sequence (DNA): TGTGCCAGCAGTTCGGACCCTACAGGGGGCGGTTTCGAGCAGTACTTC. Protein: CASSSDPTGGGFEQYF.

J is TRBJ1-6 and V is TRBV11-1, with D maybe TRBD1 (6 bases). CDR1 and CDR2 (germline): SGHAT, FQDESV (reference sequence). Trimming pared 5 bases from V and 8 bases from J, leaving 16 bases between. This CDR3 spans 15 amino acids. CDR3 residues: CASSPGQIGDSPLHF. The CDR3 nucleotides are TGTGCCAGCAGCCCTGGACAGATCGGAGATTCACCCCTCCACTTT.